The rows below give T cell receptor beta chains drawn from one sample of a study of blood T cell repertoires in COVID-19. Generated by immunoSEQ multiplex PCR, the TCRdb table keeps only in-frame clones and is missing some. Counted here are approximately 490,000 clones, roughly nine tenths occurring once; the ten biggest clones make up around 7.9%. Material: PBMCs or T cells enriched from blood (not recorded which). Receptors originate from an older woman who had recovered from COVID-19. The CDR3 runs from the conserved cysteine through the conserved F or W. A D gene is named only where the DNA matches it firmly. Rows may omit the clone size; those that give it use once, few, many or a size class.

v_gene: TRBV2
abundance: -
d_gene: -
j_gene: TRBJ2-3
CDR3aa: CASSERLSTDTQYF
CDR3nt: TGTGCCAGCAGTGAACGTCTAAGCACAGATACGCAGTATTTT

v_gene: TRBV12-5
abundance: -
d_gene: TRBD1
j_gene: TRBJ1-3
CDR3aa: CASGPRQGSGNTIYF
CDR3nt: TGTGCTAGTGGACCGCGACAGGGCTCTGGAAACACCATATATTTT

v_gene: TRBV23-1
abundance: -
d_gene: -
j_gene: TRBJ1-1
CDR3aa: CASSRGWARNTEAFF
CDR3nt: TGCGCCAGCAGCCGGGGATGGGCGAGGAACACTGAAGCTTTCTTT

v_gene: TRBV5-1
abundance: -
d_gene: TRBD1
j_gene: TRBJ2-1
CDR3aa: CASSYGDSSYNEQFF
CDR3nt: TGCGCCAGCAGTTACGGGGACAGCTCCTACAATGAGCAGTTCTTC

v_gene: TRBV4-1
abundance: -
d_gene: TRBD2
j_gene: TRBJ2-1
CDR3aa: CASSQEVRGGNEQFF
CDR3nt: TGCGCCAGCAGCCAAGAGGTTCGGGGGGGCAATGAGCAGTTCTTC

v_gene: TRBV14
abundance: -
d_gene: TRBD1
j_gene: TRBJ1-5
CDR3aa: CASSVRTGGGLNQPQHF
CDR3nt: TGTGCCAGCAGCGTTAGGACAGGGGGGGGCCTCAATCAGCCCCAGCATTTT

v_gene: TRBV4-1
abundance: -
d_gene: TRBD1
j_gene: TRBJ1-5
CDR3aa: CASSQGQGNQPQHF
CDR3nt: TGCGCCAGCAGCCAGGGACAGGGCAATCAGCCCCAGCATTTT

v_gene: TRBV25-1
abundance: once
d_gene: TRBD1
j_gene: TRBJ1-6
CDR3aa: CASSATGATYNSPLHF
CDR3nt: TGTGCCAGCAGCGCGACAGGGGCCACTTATAATTCACCCCTCCACTTT

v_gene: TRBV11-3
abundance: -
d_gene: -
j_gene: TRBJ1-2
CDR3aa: CASSFMNRDGYTF
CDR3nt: TGTGCCAGCAGCTTCATGAACAGGGATGGCTACACCTTC

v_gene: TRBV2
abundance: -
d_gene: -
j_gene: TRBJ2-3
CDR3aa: CASSDPASTDSGTDTQYF
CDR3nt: TGTGCCAGCAGCGACCCCGCCTCGACGGACTCTGGCACAGATACGCAGTATTTT

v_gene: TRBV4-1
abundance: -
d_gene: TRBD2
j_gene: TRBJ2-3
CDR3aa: CASSPSGVTDTQYF
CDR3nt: TGCGCCAGCAGCCCTAGCGGGGTGACAGATACGCAGTATTTT

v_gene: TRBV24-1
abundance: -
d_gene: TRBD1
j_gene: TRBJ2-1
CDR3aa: CATSDPGQGSYNEQFF
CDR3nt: TGTGCCACCAGTGACCCCGGACAGGGGTCCTACAATGAGCAGTTCTTC

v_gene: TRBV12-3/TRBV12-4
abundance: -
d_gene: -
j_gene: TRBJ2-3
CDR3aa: CASSLSTDTQYF
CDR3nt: TGTGCCAGCAGTCTTTCCACAGATACGCAGTATTTT

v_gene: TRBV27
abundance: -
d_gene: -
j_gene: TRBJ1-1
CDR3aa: CASSLTRAAEAFF
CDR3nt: TGTGCCAGCAGCTTAACTCGAGCCGCTGAAGCTTTCTTT

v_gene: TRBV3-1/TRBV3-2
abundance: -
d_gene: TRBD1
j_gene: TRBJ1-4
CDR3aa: CASSQADRDLFF
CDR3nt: TGTGCCAGCAGCCAAGCAGACAGGGACCTGTTTTTT

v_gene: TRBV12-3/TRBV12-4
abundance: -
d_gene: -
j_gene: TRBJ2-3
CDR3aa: CASSLWRGDTQYF
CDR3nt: TGTGCCAGCAGTTTATGGAGAGGAGATACGCAGTATTTT

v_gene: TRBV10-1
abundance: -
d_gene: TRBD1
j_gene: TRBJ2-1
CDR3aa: CASSRGGRTYNEQFF
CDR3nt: TGCGCCAGCAGTAGAGGGGGCCGAACCTACAATGAGCAGTTCTTC

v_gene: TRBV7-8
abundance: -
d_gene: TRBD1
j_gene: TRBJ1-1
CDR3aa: CASSLLAGGAEAFF
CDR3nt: TGTGCCAGCAGCTTATTAGCAGGGGGCGCGGAAGCTTTCTTT

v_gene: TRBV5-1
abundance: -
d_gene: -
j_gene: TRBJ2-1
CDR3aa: CASSPPDSTNEQFF
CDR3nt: TGCGCCAGCAGCCCCCCGGACAGTACCAATGAGCAGTTCTTC

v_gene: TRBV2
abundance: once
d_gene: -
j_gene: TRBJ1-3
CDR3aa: CASRDGGLDTIYF
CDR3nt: TGTGCCAGCAGGGACGGGGGGTTAGACACCATATATTTT

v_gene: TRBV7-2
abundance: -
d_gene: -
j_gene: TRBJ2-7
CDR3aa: CASGFADSYYEQYF
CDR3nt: TGTGCCAGCGGCTTTGCGGACTCTTACTACGAGCAGTACTTC